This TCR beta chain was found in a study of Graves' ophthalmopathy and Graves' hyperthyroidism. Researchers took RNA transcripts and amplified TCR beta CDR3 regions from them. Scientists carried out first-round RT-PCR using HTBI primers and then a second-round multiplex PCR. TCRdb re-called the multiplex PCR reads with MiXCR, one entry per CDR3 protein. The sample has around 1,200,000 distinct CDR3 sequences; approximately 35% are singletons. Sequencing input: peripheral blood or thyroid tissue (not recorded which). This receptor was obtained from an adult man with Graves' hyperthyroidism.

As DNA, the CDR3 is TGTGCCAGCAGTGATTCCGGGCGTGGGGCAGGGCCCTACGAGCAGTACTTC. It codes for CASSDSGRGAGPYEQYF. The chain couples TRBV25-1 to TRBJ2-7; possible D gene TRBD1, 5 bases. Between the trimmed V and J ends, which lost 3 bases and 2 bases, there was a span of 20 bases. CDR3 length equals 17 residues. Germline V gene data show CDR1 as MGHDK and CDR2 as SYGVNS.